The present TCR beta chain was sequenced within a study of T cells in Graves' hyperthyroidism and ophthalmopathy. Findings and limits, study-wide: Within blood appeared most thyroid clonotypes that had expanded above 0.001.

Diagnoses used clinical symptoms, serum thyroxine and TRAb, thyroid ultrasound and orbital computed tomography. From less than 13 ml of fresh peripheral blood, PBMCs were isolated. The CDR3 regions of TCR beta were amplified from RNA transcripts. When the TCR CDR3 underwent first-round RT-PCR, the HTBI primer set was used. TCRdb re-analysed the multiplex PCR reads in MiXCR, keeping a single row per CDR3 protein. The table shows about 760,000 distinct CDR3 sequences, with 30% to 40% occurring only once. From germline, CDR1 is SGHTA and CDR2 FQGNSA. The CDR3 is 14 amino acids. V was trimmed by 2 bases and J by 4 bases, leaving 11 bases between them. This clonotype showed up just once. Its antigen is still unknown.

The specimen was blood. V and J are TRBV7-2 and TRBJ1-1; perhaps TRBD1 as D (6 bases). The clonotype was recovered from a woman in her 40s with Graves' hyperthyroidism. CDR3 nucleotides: TGTGCCAGCAGCTTACACAGGGAAGGCACTGAAGCTTTCTTT. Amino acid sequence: CASSLHREGTEAFF.